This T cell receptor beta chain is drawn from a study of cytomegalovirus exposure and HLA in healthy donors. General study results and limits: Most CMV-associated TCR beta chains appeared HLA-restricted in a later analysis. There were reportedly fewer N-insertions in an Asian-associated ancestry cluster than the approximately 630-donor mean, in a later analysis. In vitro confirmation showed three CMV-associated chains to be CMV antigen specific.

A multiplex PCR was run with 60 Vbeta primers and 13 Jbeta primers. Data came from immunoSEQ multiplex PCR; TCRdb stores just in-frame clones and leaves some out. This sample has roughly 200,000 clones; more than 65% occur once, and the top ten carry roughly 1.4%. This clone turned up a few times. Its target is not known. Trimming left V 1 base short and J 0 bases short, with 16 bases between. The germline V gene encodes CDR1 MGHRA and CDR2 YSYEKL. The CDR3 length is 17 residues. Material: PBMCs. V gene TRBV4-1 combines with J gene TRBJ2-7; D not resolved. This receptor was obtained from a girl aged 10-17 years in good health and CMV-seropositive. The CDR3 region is CASSQVASSKSSYEQYF. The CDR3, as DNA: TGCGCCAGCAGCCAAGTAGCCTCGAGCAAGAGCTCCTACGAGCAGTACTTC.